The table lists the clone carrying this T cell receptor beta chain with a few counts. Antigen: not known. The sample belongs to a study of T cell responses to AZD1222 COVID-19 vaccine. Study conclusions and caveats: Epitopes outside B.1.351 and B.1.1.7 mutated regions reportedly drew nearly half of spike TCRs. Repertoires were sampled only after the peak T cell response.

The assay was immunoSEQ multiplex PCR, and TCRdb's table has in-frame clones only and misses some. This table holds about 83,000 clones, approximately 85% found once. CDR1 and CDR2 (germline): LGHDT, YNNKEL (reference sequence). With 0 bases removed from V and 1 base from J, the gap between germline ends came to 15 bases. The CDR3 runs 17 residues. The sequence was obtained from an adult who received the AZD1222 COVID-19 vaccine. Sample: peripheral blood, taken 28 days after the second AZD1222 dose. V and J are TRBV3-1 (or the pseudogene TRBV3-2) and TRBJ1-1; maybe TRBD1 (5 bases). CDR3 sequence reads: CASSQDTWGEKNTEAFF. The CDR3, as DNA: TGTGCCAGCAGCCAAGATACCTGGGGCGAGAAGAACACTGAAGCTTTCTTT.